This T cell receptor beta chain originates from a study of glioma-infiltrating T cells (dated by TCRdb to 2016 to 2017). Regarding the complete study: Sequencing of TCR alpha- and beta-chain repertoires was performed on glioma tissue, on non-neoplastic brain tissue, and on matched peripheral blood mononuclear cells. The paired cohort comprised three low-grade glioma patients, about eight primary glioblastoma patients and three non-glioma patients contributing non-neoplastic brain tissue. Each tissue-infiltrating repertoire was compared with the same patient's peripheral blood repertoire to measure divergence between tissue and blood T-cell populations. What the authors observed across the whole study: VJ-independent divergence between tissue and blood was found to be below expectation in non-neoplastic patients but above expectation in all gliomas, particularly low-grade gliomas. Small numbers underpinned the group comparisons: about eight glioblastoma patients, three low-grade glioma patients and three non-neoplastic patients. Tissue and blood shared very few CDR3 sequences, a result attributed to high CDR3 diversity and limited sampling.

Including cysteine and phenylalanine, the CDR3 has 15 amino acids. Just the 45-base CDR3 DNA is kept, in frame starting at base 1. The germline V gene yields MNHEY for CDR1 and SVGAGI for CDR2. TCR alpha and beta CDR3 regions were amplified with the iRepertoire nested amplicon-rescue multiplex PCR (arm-PCR) platform from RNA. For one-step reverse transcription and amplification, about 85-450 ng of tissue mRNA or PBMC total RNA was used as input. Following bead purification, Illumina adapters were added by a secondary multiplex PCR, and the libraries were gel-purified between 200 and 400 bp. The libraries contained internal 6-nucleotide barcodes that were used for demultiplexing. Sequencing of the libraries was done on an Illumina MiSeq using 2x220 or 2x250 nucleotide paired-end reads. In the source study's methods: Paired reads were merged with FLASH 1.2.11 and aligned to the GRCh37 human genome with BWA-MEM before extracting TRA and TRB reads. V and J assignment used an IMGT-derived reference of cassette sequences and CDR3 motifs that included pseudogenes. Reads were translated in three frames, and productive CDR3s were defined as those with a C...FGXG motif and no stop codons. Unique combinations of V-J cassette pair and CDR3 amino acid sequence were defined as clonotypes. Reads were filtered by Hamming distance, with the threshold set by the sequence error rate of each sample in mapped regions. TCRdb trimmed the raw reads at Q25, called clones with MiXCR and kept productive beta chains. Rows are unified per CDR3 protein, each entry keeping the most common DNA and genes. Here the V and J calls rest on TCRdb's processing, not on the authors' analysis. The table for this sample lists about 130,000 distinct CDR3 sequences; 20% to 25% of them were counted only once. 12% to 15% of the sample belongs to the ten largest clones.

Turning to this clonotype: This receptor's antigen is unknown. A much larger clone lies a single base off, so this may be a read error.

The TCR sequence derives from a human donor with low-grade glioma or glioblastoma, undergoing nonglioma brain surgery, or in good health (not recorded which). Sequencing used glioma tissue, nonneoplastic brain tissue, or PBMCs (not recorded which). The chain is encoded by TRBV6-5 joined to TRBJ2-7, and TRBD1 matches 7 of the central bases. The nucleotides read TGCGCCAGCAGCCAGGCATCACAGGGGTCCTACGAGCAGTACTTC. Its translation is CASSQASQGSYEQYF.